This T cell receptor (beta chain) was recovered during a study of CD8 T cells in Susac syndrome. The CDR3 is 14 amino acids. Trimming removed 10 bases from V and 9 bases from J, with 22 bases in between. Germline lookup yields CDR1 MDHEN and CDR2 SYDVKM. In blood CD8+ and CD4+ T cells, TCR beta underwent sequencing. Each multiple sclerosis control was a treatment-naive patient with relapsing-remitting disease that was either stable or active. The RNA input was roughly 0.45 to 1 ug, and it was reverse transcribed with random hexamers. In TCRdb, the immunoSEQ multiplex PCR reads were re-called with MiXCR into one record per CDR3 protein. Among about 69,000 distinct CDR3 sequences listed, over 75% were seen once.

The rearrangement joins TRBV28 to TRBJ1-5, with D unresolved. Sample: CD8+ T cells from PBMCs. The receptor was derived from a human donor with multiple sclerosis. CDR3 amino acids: CATQSDALRGPQHF. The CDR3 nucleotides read TGTGCCACCCAGTCGGACGCCTTGAGAGGGCCCCAGCATTTT.